The 27 T cell receptor beta chains given below trace back to one sample, sequenced in a study of blood T cell repertoires in COVID-19 (dated by TCRdb to about 2020). Libraries came from the immunoSEQ multiplex PCR assay. TCRdb took over this immuneACCESS table, retaining in-frame rearrangements with V and J assigned. Such tables are incomplete; in checked studies, under half of the missing clones stem from an unresolved V gene, and the remainder is unexplained. This sample gives under 300,000 clones in total; 80% to 90% of them show up just once. The top ten constitute 2.2% of the sample. Specimen: peripheral blood. These receptor sequences come from a man aged 25-45 years who had recovered from COVID-19.

CDR3 bases: TGTGCCATCCTTAGCGGGGGAACCTACGAGCAGTACTTC. Translating gives CAILSGGTYEQYF. This chain links TRBV7-2 with TRBJ2-7, with TRBD2 identical over 9 bases. The CDR3 loop spans 13 amino acids. CDR1 is SGHTA and CDR2 is FQGNSA in the germline V gene. V gave up 10 bases and J gave up 2 bases; unmatched junction bases: 6.

V usage is TRBV4-2 and J usage is TRBJ2-5; D perhaps matches TRBD2 (5 bases). Deletions cut 4 bases from V and 6 bases from J, with 15 bases between. CDR1 and CDR2 from the germline V gene are LGHNA and YNFKEQ. CDR3 size: 14 residues. As DNA, the CDR3 is TGTGCCAGCAGCCGAGTGACGGAGGCAAAGACCCAGTACTTC. It yields the protein CASSRVTEAKTQYF.

The rearrangement joins TRBV6-2 or TRBV6-3 to TRBJ2-7, with D possibly matching TRBD1 (5 bases). The germline CDR1 and CDR2 sequences are MNHEY and SVGEGT. The CDR3 spans 13 residues. The V end was cut by 6 bases, the J end by 2 bases, with 11 bases between. The CDR3 DNA reads as TGTGCCAGCAGCATTACAGGTACCTACGAGCAGTACTTC. It codes for CASSITGTYEQYF.

The V gene is TRBV6-1, the J gene TRBJ2-2, with 7 bases lining up with TRBD1. The CDR3 has 15 residues. V lost 0 bases and J lost 5; bases outside the gene matches: 3. The germline V gene has CDR1 MNHNS and CDR2 SASEGT. DNA for the CDR3: TGTGCCAGCAGTGAAGCAGACAGGGAAACCGGGGAGCTGTTTTTT. Translation: CASSEADRETGELFF.

This rearrangement joins TRBV4-2 to TRBJ1-1; D gene uncertain. V dropped 0 bases and J dropped 4 bases, with 9 bases sitting between them. The CDR3 is 14 residues long. Per germline, CDR1 LGHNA and CDR2 YNFKEQ. CDR3 DNA: TGTGCCAGCAGCCAAGATCTCCCGGGCACTGAAGCTTTCTTT. Translation: CASSQDLPGTEAFF.

The chain is built from TRBV3-1 (or the pseudogene TRBV3-2) and TRBJ1-1, with 8 nucleotides matching TRBD1. V trimming: 6 bases; J trimming: 6 bases; junction bases outside the gene matches: 3. CDR3 length: 12 amino acids. Germline loops: CDR1 LGHDT, CDR2 YNNKEL (reference sequence). The CDR3 region has the DNA TGTGCCAGCAGTCCAGGGGGCTCTGAAGCTTTCTTT. Protein product: CASSPGGSEAFF.

The CDR3 loop reads CASSLEANTEAFF. CDR3 nucleotides: TGTGCCAGCAGCTTAGAAGCGAACACTGAAGCTTTCTTT. The chain has TRBV7-9 and TRBJ1-1, with D unresolved. Trimming shortened V by 1 base and J by 1 base, and 4 bases separated the two germline ends. The germline CDR1 and CDR2 sequences are SEHNR and FQNEAQ (reference sequence). CDR3 length: 13 residues.

This clone turned up a few times. J is TRBJ1-5 and V is TRBV6-5; 8 bases agree with TRBD1. Germline V gene sequence: CDR1 MNHEY, CDR2 SVGAGI. This CDR3 region has 15 residues. Trimming cost V 6 bases and J 4 bases; bases outside gene matches: 8. CDR3 sequence: CASRQTGDENQPQHF. CDR3 nucleotides: TGTGCCAGCAGGCAGACAGGGGACGAAAATCAGCCCCAGCATTTT.

The chain couples TRBV6-5 to TRBJ1-6, with TRBD1 matching over 10 bases. Germline V lookup: CDR1 MNHEY, CDR2 SVGAGI. This CDR3 comprises 15 residues. J lost 8 bases, V lost 5 bases, and 6 bases had no gene match. This CDR3 reads CASSTTGTGDSPLHF. CDR3 DNA sequence: TGTGCCAGCAGTACGACCGGGACAGGGGATTCACCCCTCCACTTT.

This chain uses TRBV6-5 with TRBJ1-6; 7 nucleotides line up with TRBD1. V lost 10 bases and J lost 10; bases outside the gene matches: 10. Germline V gives CDR1 MNHEY, CDR2 SVGAGI. The CDR3 is made up of 13 amino acids. CDR3 region: CAINRDSESPLHF. The CDR3 bases are TGTGCCATCAACCGGGACAGTGAATCACCCCTCCACTTT.

This clone was picked up a small number of times. The rearrangement uses TRBV6-5 and TRBJ1-6; D may be TRBD1 (5 bases). Germline V gene lookup returns CDR1 MNHEY and CDR2 SVGAGI. Trimming removed 7 bases at V and 4 bases at J, with 11 bases between. The CDR3 covers 14 residues. CDR3 sequence (DNA): TGTGCCAGCATCGAAGGGGCGTATAATTCACCCCTCCACTTT. Amino acids: CASIEGAYNSPLHF.

The chain couples TRBV7-8 to TRBJ1-6; D is perhaps TRBD1 (6 bases). V was pared by 0 bases and J by 8 bases, with 8 bases between. Germline V gene sequence: CDR1 SGHVS, CDR2 FQNEAQ. The CDR3 is made up of 14 amino acids. CDR3 sequence: CASSLAGADSPLHF. CDR3 coding DNA: TGTGCCAGCAGCTTAGCGGGGGCGGATTCACCCCTCCACTTT.

The chain links TRBV6-2 or TRBV6-3 to TRBJ2-2, with 8 bases that match TRBD2. V gave up 4 bases and J gave up 3 bases; unmatched junction bases: 7. This CDR3 has 16 residues. CDR1 is MNHEY and CDR2 is SVGEGT in the germline V gene. For the CDR3, the DNA is TGTGCCAGCAGTTTTGCGGGGGGAGTGTACACCGGGGAGCTGTTTTTT. Its translation is CASSFAGGVYTGELFF.

J is TRBJ1-1 and V is TRBV11-2, with D possibly TRBD1 on 5 matching bases. The V end was cut by 6 bases, the J end by 4 bases, with 15 bases between. CDR3 size: 14 residues. Germline V gives CDR1 SGHAT, CDR2 FQNNGV. CDR3 coding DNA: TGTGCCAGCAGACTCGACACAAGGGGCACTGAAGCTTTCTTT. Translation gives CASRLDTRGTEAFF.

V gene TRBV18 combines with J gene TRBJ1-1, with D unclear. V was shortened by 2 bases and J by 4 bases, with 11 bases between the two germline ends. The germline CDR1 and CDR2 sequences are KGHSH and LQKENI. The CDR3 has 14 residues. CDR3 nucleotide sequence: TGTGCCAGCTCACCAATGAGGCCCCCCACTGAAGCTTTCTTT. It yields the protein CASSPMRPPTEAFF.

This clone was detected only once. V and J are TRBV11-3 and TRBJ2-1; 9 bases align to TRBD2. Looked up from germline, CDR1 is SGHNT and CDR2 is YENEEA. The CDR3 runs 14 residues. Unmatched junction bases numbered 6, after V lost 5 bases and J lost 7 bases. DNA of the CDR3: TGTGCCAGCAGCCCGGTGCGGGGGGGGAATGAGCAGTTCTTC. Translation gives CASSPVRGGNEQFF.

The rearrangement links TRBV2 to TRBJ1-6, with 11 positions matching TRBD1. There are 17 residues in the CDR3. The germline V gene encodes CDR1 SNHLY and CDR2 FYNNEI. V was pared by 7 bases and J by 2 bases, with 7 bases of the junction left unmatched. The CDR3 DNA follows: TGTGCCAGCACAGGGACAGGGGGTATCGCCTATAATTCACCCCTCCACTTT. Amino acids: CASTGTGGIAYNSPLHF.

The chain joins TRBV12-3 or TRBV12-4 to TRBJ2-7; possible D gene TRBD2, 7 bases. The CDR3 contains 12 residues. The V and J ends lost 3 bases and 11 bases respectively, with 14 bases between them. The CDR3 DNA reads as TGTGCCAGCAGTTTTCAGGAGGGGGGGAAGTACTTC. Translated, it gives CASSFQEGGKYF.

This clone was picked up one time. J is TRBJ1-1 and V is TRBV6-4, with 8 bases lining up with TRBD1. The CDR3 has 15 amino acids. J was trimmed by 1 base and V by 4 bases; bases with no gene match: 5. Germline V gene data show CDR1 as MRHNA and CDR2 as SNTAGT. The CDR3 protein is CASSASGQGNTEAFF. The DNA of the CDR3 is TGTGCCAGCAGTGCCTCCGGACAGGGGAACACTGAAGCTTTCTTT.

CDR3 in amino acids: CAISASGVSNTGELFF. CDR3 bases: TGTGCCATCAGTGCGTCCGGAGTTTCGAACACCGGGGAGCTGTTTTTT. The chain combines TRBV10-3 with TRBJ2-2; D unresolved. This CDR3 region has 16 residues. Between the trimmed V and J ends, which lost 4 bases and 0 bases, there was a span of 12 bases. Germline loops: CDR1 ENHRY, CDR2 SYGVKD.

The chain is built from TRBV2 and TRBJ2-7; the D gene is possibly TRBD1 (6 bases). The CDR3 is 13 residues long. Trimming stripped 11 bases from V and 3 bases from J, with 17 bases between. Germline loops: CDR1 SNHLY, CDR2 FYNNEI. As DNA, the CDR3 is TGTGCCGGACGATTTAAACAGGGCTACGAGCAGTACTTC. Translating it yields CAGRFKQGYEQYF.

V and J are TRBV10-2 and TRBJ1-2; TRBD1 matches at 8 bases. The CDR3 has 10 amino acids. Looked up from germline, CDR1 is WSHSY and CDR2 is SAAADI. V shed 10 bases and J 13 bases; nucleotides not matched to a gene: 8. The CDR3 spells CATQGAQATF. The CDR3 region has the DNA TGCGCCACGCAGGGGGCGCAGGCCACCTTC.

V and J are TRBV27 and TRBJ2-7; tentatively, D is TRBD2 (7 bases). The CDR3 totals 17 residues. Per the germline V gene, CDR1 is MNHEY and CDR2 is SMNVEV (reference sequence). The V end was cut by 3 bases, the J end by 4 bases, with 22 bases between. The CDR3 bases are TGTGCCAGCAGTTTGTCTGGGGGGGGGCGTCGGGTTTACGAGCAGTACTTC. Its translation is CASSLSGGGRRVYEQYF.

This clone has only one observation. The chain uses TRBV7-9 and TRBJ2-7; maybe TRBD1 (6 bases). V was clipped by 2 bases and J by 4 bases, with 15 bases between them. Germline assignment: CDR1 SEHNR and CDR2 FQNEAQ (reference sequence). The length of the CDR3 is 15 residues. The CDR3 nucleotides read TGTGCCAGCAGCTTAAGTGCAGTGACAGGATACGAGCAGTACTTC. It encodes CASSLSAVTGYEQYF.

J is TRBJ1-4 and V is TRBV4-3, with D possibly TRBD1 on 5 matching bases. With 4 bases removed from V and 8 bases from J, the gap between germline ends came to 17 bases. CDR1 is LGHNA, CDR2 YSLEER, per germline. There are 15 residues in the CDR3. CDR3 bases: TGCGCCAGCAGCCCTTCGGGCAGGGAATTCGAAAAACTGTTTTTT. This sequence encodes CASSPSGREFEKLFF.

This clone was observed a few times. The V call is TRBV4-3, the J call TRBJ1-2, with no clear D. Germline V gene lookup returns CDR1 LGHNA and CDR2 YSLEER. Trimming removed 0 bases at V and 3 bases at J, with 23 bases between. The CDR3 length is 19 residues. The CDR3 spells CASSQDIPARGQVHYGYTF. The CDR3 region has the DNA TGCGCCAGCAGCCAAGATATCCCTGCCCGCGGCCAAGTCCACTATGGCTACACCTTC.

This clone was observed once. V and J are TRBV12-3 or TRBV12-4 and TRBJ1-4; weak D call: TRBD1 (5 bases). The V end was cut by 5 bases, the J end by 3 bases, with 7 bases between. The CDR3 is 13 amino acids. The CDR3 DNA reads TGTGCCAGCAGTCAGGGATCTAATGAAAAACTGTTTTTT. Translated, it gives CASSQGSNEKLFF.